This entry concerns a single T cell receptor (beta chain). This record belongs to a study of blood T cell repertoires in COVID-19. Study overall: Some COVID-19 samples were acute and others convalescent; all came from the United States, Italy and Spain. PBMCs, B-cell-depleted T cells, or T cells were the source of the cDNA or gDNA that made up the material.

The CDR3 is 15 residues long. Trimming cost V 6 bases and J 4 bases, with 16 bases left between them. Looked up from germline, CDR1 is LNHDA and CDR2 is SQIVND (reference sequence). In the study's own analysis: The assay estimated nucleated cells by amplifying reference gene primers. The repertoire was sequenced with immunoSEQ multiplex PCR; TCRdb's copy has only in-frame clones and lacks some. V, J and clone size derive from that table, while D and trimming were established from the DNA sequence. The repertoire holds some 170,000 clones, with about four fifths as singletons. This TCR was sampled from a man aged 60-69 years with active or convalescent COVID-19. The V gene is TRBV19, the J gene TRBJ1-5; no clear D. Sequencing was performed on peripheral blood. In DNA, the CDR3 is TGTGCCAGTAGCCTAGCTCGGGGAATGAATCAGCCCCAGCATTTT. It specifies CASSLARGMNQPQHF.